This T cell receptor beta chain was sequenced for a study of T cells in Graves' hyperthyroidism and ophthalmopathy. Only one count was recorded for this clonotype. Researchers amplified the TCR beta CDR3 regions from RNA transcripts. Carried out on the TCR CDR3, a first-round RT-PCR used the HTBI primer set. Via MiXCR, TCRdb re-called the multiplex PCR reads, giving one row per CDR3 protein. The sample yields 300,000 to 500,000 distinct CDR3 sequences, about 15% seen once. Sample: blood. The receptor was derived from a woman in her 30s with Graves' hyperthyroidism.

The CDR3 DNA reads as TGTGCCAGCAGCCAAGGATCCGGGACTAGCGGGGGTGAGCAGTACTTC. Translated: CASSQGSGTSGGEQYF. The chain joins TRBV3-1 to TRBJ2-1; 14 nucleotides line up with TRBD2. Near its end, the DNA agrees better with TRBJ2-7, so the J call may be wrong. This CDR3 region has 16 residues. CDR1 and CDR2 from the germline V gene are LGHDT and YNNKEL (reference sequence).